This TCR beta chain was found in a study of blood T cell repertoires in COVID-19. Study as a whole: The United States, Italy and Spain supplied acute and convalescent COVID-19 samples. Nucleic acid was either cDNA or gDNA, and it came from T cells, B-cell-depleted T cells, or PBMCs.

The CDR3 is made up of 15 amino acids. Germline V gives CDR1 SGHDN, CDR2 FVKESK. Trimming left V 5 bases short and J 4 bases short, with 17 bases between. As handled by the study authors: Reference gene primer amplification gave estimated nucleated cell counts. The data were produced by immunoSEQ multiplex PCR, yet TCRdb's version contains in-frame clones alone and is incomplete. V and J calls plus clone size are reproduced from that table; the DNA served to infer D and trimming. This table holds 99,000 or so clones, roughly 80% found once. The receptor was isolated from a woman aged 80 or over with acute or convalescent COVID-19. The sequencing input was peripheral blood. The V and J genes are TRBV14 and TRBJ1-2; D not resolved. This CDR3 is CASSGFTVSFYGYTF. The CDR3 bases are TGTGCCAGCAGCGGGTTCACAGTCAGTTTCTATGGCTACACCTTC. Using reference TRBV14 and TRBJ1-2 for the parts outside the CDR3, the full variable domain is EAGVTQFPSHSVIEKGQTVTLRCDPISGHDNLYWYRRVMGKEIKFLLHFVKESKQDESGMPNNRFLAERTGGTYSTLKVQPAELEDSGVYFCASSGFTVSFYGYTFGSGTRLTVV.